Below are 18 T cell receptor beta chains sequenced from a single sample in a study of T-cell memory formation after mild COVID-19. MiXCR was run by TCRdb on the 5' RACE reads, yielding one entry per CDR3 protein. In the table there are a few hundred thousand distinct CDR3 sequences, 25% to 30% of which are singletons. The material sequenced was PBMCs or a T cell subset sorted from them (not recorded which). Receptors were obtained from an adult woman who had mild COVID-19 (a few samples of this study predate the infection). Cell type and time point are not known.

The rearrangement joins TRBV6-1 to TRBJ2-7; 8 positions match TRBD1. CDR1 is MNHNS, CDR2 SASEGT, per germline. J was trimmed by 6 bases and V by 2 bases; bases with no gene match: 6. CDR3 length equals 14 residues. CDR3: CASSERDRGSEQYF. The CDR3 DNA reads TGTGCCAGCAGTGAACGTGACAGGGGAAGCGAGCAGTACTTC.

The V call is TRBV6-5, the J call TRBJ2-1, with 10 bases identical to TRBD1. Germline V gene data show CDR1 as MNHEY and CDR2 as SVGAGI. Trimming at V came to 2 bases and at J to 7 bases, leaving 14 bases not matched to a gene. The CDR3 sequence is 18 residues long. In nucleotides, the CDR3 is TGTGCCAGCAGTTACCCCTCCTTCGACAGGGGGCGAGGTAATGAGCAGTTCTTC. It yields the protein CASSYPSFDRGRGNEQFF.

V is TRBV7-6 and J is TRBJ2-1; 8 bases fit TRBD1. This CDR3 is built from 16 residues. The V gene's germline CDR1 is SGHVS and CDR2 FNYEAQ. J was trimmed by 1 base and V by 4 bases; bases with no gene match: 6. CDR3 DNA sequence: TGTGCCAGCAGCTCCCGGACAGGGCAGTCCTACAATGAGCAGTTCTTC. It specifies CASSSRTGQSYNEQFF. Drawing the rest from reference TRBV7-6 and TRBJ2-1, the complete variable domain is GAGVSQSPRYKVTKRGQDVALRCDPISGHVSLYWYRQALGQGPEFLTYFNYEAQQDKSGLPNDRFSAERPEGSISTLTIQRTEQRDSAMYRCASSSRTGQSYNEQFFGPGTRLTVL.

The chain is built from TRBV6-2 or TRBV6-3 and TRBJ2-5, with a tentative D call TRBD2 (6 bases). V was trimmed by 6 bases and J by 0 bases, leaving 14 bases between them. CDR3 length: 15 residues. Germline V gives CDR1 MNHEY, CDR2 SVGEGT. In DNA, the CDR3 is TGTGCCAGCAGGATAGCGGTTCAAAACCAAGAGACCCAGTACTTC. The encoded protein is CASRIAVQNQETQYF.

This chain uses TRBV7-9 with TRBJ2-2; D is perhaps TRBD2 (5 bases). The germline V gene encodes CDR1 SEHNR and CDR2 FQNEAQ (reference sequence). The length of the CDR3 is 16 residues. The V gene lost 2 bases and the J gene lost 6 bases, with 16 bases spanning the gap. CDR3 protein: CASSLYGDRNAGELFF. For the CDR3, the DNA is TGTGCCAGCAGCTTATACGGGGATCGTAACGCCGGGGAGCTGTTTTTT.

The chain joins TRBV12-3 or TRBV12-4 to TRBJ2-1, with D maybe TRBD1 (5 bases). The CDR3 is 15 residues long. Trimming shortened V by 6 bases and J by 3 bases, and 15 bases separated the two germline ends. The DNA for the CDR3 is TGTGCCAGCAGAGACAGTTTAAGTATCTACAATGAGCAGTTCTTC. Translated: CASRDSLSIYNEQFF.

CDR3 loop: CASSYSGFVVGSKKVNTEAFF. The DNA for the CDR3 is TGTGCCAGCAGTTACTCAGGATTTGTGGTGGGCAGCAAAAAAGTGAACACTGAAGCTTTCTTT. The chain is built from TRBV6-2 or TRBV6-3 and TRBJ1-1; D remains ambiguous. Trimming pared 0 bases from V and 0 bases from J, leaving 26 bases between. This CDR3 comprises 21 residues. Germline CDR1 is MNHEY and CDR2 is SVGEGT.

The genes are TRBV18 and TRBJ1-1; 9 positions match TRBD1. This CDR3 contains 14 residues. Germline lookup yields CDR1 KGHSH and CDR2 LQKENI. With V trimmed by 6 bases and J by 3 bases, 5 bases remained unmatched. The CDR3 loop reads CASSRRTGDTEAFF. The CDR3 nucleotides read TGTGCCAGCTCGCGGAGGACAGGGGACACTGAAGCTTTCTTT.

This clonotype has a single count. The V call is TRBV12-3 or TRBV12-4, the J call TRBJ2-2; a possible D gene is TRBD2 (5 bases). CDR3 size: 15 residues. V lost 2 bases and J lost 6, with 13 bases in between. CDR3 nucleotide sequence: TGTGCCAGCAGTTTAAGAGGGTTTGGCGCCGGGGAGCTGTTTTTT. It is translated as CASSLRGFGAGELFF.

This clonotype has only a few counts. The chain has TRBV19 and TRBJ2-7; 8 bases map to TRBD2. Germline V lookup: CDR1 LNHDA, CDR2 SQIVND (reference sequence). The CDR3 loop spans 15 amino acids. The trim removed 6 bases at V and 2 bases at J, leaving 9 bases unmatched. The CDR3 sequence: CASREAGVGAYEQYF. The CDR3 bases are TGTGCCAGTAGGGAAGCGGGAGTTGGGGCCTACGAGCAGTACTTC. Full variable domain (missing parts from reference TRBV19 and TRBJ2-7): DGGITQSPKYLFRKEGQNVTLSCEQNLNHDAMYWYRQDPGQGLRLIYYSQIVNDFQKGDIAEGYSVSREKKESFPLTVTSAQKNPTAFYLCASREAGVGAYEQYFGPGTRLTVT.

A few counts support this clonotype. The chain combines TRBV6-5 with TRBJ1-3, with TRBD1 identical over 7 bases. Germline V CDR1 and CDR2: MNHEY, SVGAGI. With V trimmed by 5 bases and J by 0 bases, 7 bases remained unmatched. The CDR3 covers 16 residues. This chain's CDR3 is CASSGPGTASGNTIYF. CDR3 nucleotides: TGTGCCAGCAGTGGGCCCGGGACAGCCTCTGGAAACACCATATATTTT.

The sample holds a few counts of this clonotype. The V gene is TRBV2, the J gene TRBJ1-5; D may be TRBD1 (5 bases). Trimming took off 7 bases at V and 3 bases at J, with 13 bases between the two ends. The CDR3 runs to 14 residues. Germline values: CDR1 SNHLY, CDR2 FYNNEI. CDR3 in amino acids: CASNYQGPNQPQHF. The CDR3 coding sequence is TGTGCCAGCAATTATCAGGGTCCCAATCAGCCCCAGCATTTT.

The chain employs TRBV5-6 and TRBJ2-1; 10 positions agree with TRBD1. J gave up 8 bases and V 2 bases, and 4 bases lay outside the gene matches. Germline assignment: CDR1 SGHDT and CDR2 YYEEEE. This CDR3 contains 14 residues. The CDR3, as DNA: TGTGCCAGCAGCTTCCGGACAGGGGGGCATGAGCAGTTCTTC. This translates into CASSFRTGGHEQFF.

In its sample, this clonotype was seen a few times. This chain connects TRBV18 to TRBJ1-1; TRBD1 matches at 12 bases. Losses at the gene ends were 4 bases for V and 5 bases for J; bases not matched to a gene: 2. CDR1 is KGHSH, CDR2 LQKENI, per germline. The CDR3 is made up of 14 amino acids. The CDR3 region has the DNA TGTGCCAGCTCACGGGACAGGGGGCAAACTGAAGCTTTCTTT. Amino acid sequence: CASSRDRGQTEAFF.

The CDR3 spells CASSQDRLYEQYF. DNA of the CDR3: TGTGCCAGCAGCCAGGACAGGCTCTACGAGCAGTACTTC. The rearrangement links TRBV12-3 or TRBV12-4 to TRBJ2-7; 7 bases line up with TRBD1. V was pared by 6 bases and J by 3 bases, with 5 bases of the junction left unmatched. This CDR3 contains 13 residues.

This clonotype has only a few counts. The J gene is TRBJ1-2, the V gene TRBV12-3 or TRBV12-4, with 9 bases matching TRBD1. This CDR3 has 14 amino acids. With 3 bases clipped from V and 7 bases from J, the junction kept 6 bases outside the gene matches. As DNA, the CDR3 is TGTGCCAGCAGTTTCGACAGGGGGGCTACTGGCTACACCTTC. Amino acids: CASSFDRGATGYTF.

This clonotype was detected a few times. CDR3 loop: CAIRRAGADGETQYF. CDR3 in DNA: TGTGCCATCAGGAGGGCAGGGGCCGATGGAGAGACCCAGTACTTC. The chain carries TRBV10-3 and TRBJ2-5, with D tentatively TRBD1 (6 bases). V was shortened by 6 bases and J by 4 bases, with 18 bases between the two germline ends. The CDR3 totals 15 residues. Germline-derived CDR1 and CDR2 are ENHRY and SYGVKD.

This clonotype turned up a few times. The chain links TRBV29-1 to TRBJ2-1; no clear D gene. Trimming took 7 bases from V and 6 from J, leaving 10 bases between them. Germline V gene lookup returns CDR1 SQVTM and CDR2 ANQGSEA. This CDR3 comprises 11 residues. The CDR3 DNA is TGCAGCGGCGGCAGCTCCAATGAGCAGTTCTTC. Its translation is CSGGSSNEQFF.